This TCR beta chain appears in the sequencing data of a study of blood T cells in healthy people across ages (dated by TCRdb to between 2015 and 2017). With regard to the full study: In model experiments, template switching captured about one uniquely barcoded TCR beta cDNA molecule for every two T cells. The study measured age-related changes in TCR beta repertoire diversity using deep sequencing normalized with unique cDNA molecular identifiers. Four age groups were formed from the donors: young (average around 15 years), middle-aged (around 41), aged (over 55) and long-lived (82). To avoid experimental bias, donors of different ages were randomly spread across the sequencing lanes. Using the same blood draw, the study looked at two additional independent replicas of 1 million unique cDNA reads for two donors, one aged 18 to 29 and the other aged 80 or older. The research as a whole found: Because donor CMV infection status was unknown, age-related changes in expanded clonotypes were potentially confounded. As age increased, observed TCR beta diversity per million T cells dropped in a roughly linear way, and a significant reduction was already evident by age about 40. Total diversity estimates from one million sequenced T cells were considered lower bounds and underestimates. Conclusive comparison of naive and antigen-experienced compartments was prevented by the profiling of bulk unsorted PBMCs. Observed TCR beta diversity correlated strongly with the percentage of naive T cells measured by flow cytometry. Compared with the aged group, the long-lived group had more naive CD4+ T cells, fewer expanded clones and increased TCR diversity, a pattern suggesting age selection.

The donors were under 40 Caucasian individuals from Russia, aged about 6 to 95 years, who were systemically healthy. Around 9.7 milliliters of peripheral blood were collected from each donor into EDTA-treated Vacutainer tubes. Ficoll-Paque density-gradient centrifugation was used to isolate PBMCs, with at least 6 million per sample. Trizol reagent was used to extract total RNA from the PBMCs, yielding at least 6 micrograms per sample. The percentages of naive CD45RAhigh/CD27high T cells were determined by flow cytometry on a PBMC aliquot from every donor. A word on this clonotype: The antigen it binds to is not known. No clone much larger than this one lies a single base away; base qualities are absent.

CDR1 and CDR2 (MNHEY, SVGEGT) derive from the germline V gene. V lost 0 bases and J lost 12 bases; the stretch between them is 10 bases long. The CDR3, cysteine through phenylalanine, is 12 amino acids long. The retained sequence is limited to the CDR3, 36 bases, with the frame set at the first base. Libraries were built with 5' RACE. These reads were obtained on an Illumina HiSeq 2500. A second PCR of roughly 7 to 11 cycles was performed with a sample-barcoded 5' primer and a J-beta primer mix. A unique molecular identifier was introduced onto each TCR beta cDNA molecule by a template-switch 5' adaptor carrying 12 random nucleotides. At least 3 million CDR3-containing paired-end reads were obtained from each sample. First-strand cDNA was synthesized from all RNA with the Mint cDNA synthesis kit, primed by a TRBC-specific oligonucleotide. All cDNA was treated with uracil-DNA glycosylase and then went through a first 18-cycle PCR with the universal primers M1SS and BC2_uni_R. The authors' pipeline ran thus. Each sample was normalized by randomly selecting 1 million high-quality reads, each carrying a distinct molecular identifier. Instead of being binned into consensus sequences, reads with shared molecular identifiers were discarded. MiTCR, run with a Q25 quality threshold and the strictest error-elimination algorithm, handled CDR3 identification, clonotype clustering and error correction. Lower-bound total TCR beta diversity was estimated with a nonparametric unseen species model using Euler transformation. TCRdb's own reprocessing of the public reads used fastp at Q25 and MiXCR and kept productive beta chains. Under each unique CDR3 protein, matching rows form one entry showing the most common genes and DNA. The authors' filters were not applied to this entry. The sample profile shows about 800,000 distinct CDR3 sequences; about three fifths of them were found once. The top ten clones comprise 20% to 25% of the sample.

The chain employs TRBV6-2 or TRBV6-3 and TRBJ2-3, with a weak D call of TRBD2 (5 bases match). Source material: blood. This clonotype was obtained from a man under 40 in good health. CDR3 sequence: CASSYSWEYQYF. The DNA reads TGTGCCAGCAGTTACTCGTGGGAGTATCAGTATTTT.